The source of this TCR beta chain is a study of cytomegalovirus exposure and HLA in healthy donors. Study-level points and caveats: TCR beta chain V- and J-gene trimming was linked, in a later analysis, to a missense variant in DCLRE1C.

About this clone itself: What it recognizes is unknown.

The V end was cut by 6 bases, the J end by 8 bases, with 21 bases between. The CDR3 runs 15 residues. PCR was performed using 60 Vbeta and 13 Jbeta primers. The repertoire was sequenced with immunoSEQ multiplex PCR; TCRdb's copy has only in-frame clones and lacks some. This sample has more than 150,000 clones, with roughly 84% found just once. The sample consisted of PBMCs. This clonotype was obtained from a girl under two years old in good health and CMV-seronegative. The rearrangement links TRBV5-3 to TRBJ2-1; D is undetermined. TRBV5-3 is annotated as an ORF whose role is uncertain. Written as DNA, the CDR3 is TGTGCCAGAATCTCTACTCCCACGCATCGAGATGAGCAGTTCTTC. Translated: CARISTPTHRDEQFF.